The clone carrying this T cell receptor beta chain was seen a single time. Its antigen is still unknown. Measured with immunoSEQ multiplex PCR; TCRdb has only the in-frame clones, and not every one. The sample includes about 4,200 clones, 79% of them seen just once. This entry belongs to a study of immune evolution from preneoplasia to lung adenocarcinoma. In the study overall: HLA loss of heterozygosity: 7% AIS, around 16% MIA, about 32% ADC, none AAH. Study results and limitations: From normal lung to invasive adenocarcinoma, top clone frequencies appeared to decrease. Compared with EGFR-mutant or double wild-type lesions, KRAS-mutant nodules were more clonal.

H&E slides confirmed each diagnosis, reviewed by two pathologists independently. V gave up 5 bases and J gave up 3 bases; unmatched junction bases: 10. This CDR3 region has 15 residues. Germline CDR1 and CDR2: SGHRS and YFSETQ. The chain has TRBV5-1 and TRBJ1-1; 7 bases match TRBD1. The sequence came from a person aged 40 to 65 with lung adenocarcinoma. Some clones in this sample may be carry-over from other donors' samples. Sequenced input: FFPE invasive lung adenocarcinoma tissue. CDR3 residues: CASSNSGDRYTEAFF. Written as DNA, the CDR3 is TGCGCCAGCAGTAACTCAGGGGACAGATACACTGAAGCTTTCTTT.